One sample yielded the 23 T cell receptor beta chains listed below, sequenced in a study of cytomegalovirus exposure and HLA in healthy donors. PCR primers comprised 60 Vbeta and 13 Jbeta primers. This table comes from immunoSEQ multiplex PCR, and its TCRdb copy is limited to in-frame clones, with some not included. The top ten hold 0.2% to 0.25% of the sample, which has around 210,000 clones, more than 75% seen once. Sequenced: PBMCs. The receptors come from a girl aged 2 to 9 in good health and CMV-seronegative.

The CDR3 bases are TGTGCCACCAGGACTAGCGGGAGGGTCACAGATACGCAGTATTTT. This gives the protein CATRTSGRVTDTQYF. V usage is TRBV5-4 and J usage is TRBJ2-3; the match to TRBD2 covers 15 bases. Looked up from germline, CDR1 is SGHNT and CDR2 is YYREEE (reference sequence). The CDR3 runs 15 residues. V shed 9 bases, J shed 2 bases, and the junction held 4 bases outside the gene matches.

This chain links TRBV14 with TRBJ2-3; TRBD2 is a possible D gene (5 bases). This CDR3 is 14 amino acids long. V shed 10 bases and J shed 0 bases, with 14 bases lying between them. The germline CDR1 and CDR2 sequences are SGHDN and FVKESK. The CDR3 reads CANDYSLSTDTQYF. CDR3 sequence (DNA): TGTGCCAACGACTATTCACTTAGCACAGATACGCAGTATTTT.

Here the CDR3 reads CASSFRGRQPQHF. CDR3 DNA sequence: TGTGCCAGCAGCTTTAGAGGGCGTCAGCCCCAGCATTTT. The chain couples TRBV13 to TRBJ1-5; D ambiguous. CDR3 length equals 13 residues. Looked up from germline, CDR1 is PRHDT and CDR2 is FYEKMQ (reference sequence). Trimming cost V 3 bases and J 6 bases, with 9 bases left between them.

This chain uses TRBV6-5 with TRBJ2-1, with D tentatively TRBD1 (5 bases). The CDR3 is 14 residues long. Trimming stripped 4 bases from V and 6 bases from J, with 13 bases between. Germline assignment: CDR1 MNHEY and CDR2 SVGAGI. CDR3 region: CASSSRDSRNEQFF. The DNA of the CDR3 is TGTGCCAGCAGTTCCCGAGACAGTCGCAATGAGCAGTTCTTC.

This chain joins TRBV5-1 and TRBJ1-4, with 10 bases fitting TRBD1. Germline values: CDR1 SGHRS, CDR2 YFSETQ. This CDR3 has 16 amino acids. The J segment lost 9 bases and the V segment lost 4 bases, leaving 12 bases of the junction unmatched. CDR3 sequence (DNA): TGCGCCAGCAGCCCGGTTCAAGGGACAGGGGAGAAAAAACTGTTTTTT. Protein sequence: CASSPVQGTGEKKLFF.

The rearrangement links TRBV13 to TRBJ2-7; TRBD2 is a possible D gene (6 bases). Germline assignment: CDR1 PRHDT and CDR2 FYEKMQ (reference sequence). The CDR3 has 14 residues. Trimming took off 2 bases at V and 2 bases at J, with 10 bases between the two ends. The CDR3 bases are TGTGCCAGCAGCTTACTGGCGGGGACCTACGAGCAGTACTTC. Translation: CASSLLAGTYEQYF. Full variable domain (rest looked up from reference TRBV13 and TRBJ2-7): AAGVIQSPRHLIKEKRETATLKCYPIPRHDTVYWYQQGPGQDPQFLISFYEKMQSDKGSIPDRFSAQQFSDYHSELNMSSLELGDSALYFCASSLLAGTYEQYFGPGTRLTVT.

This clone appeared a single time. The chain uses TRBV21-1 and TRBJ2-1; TRBD2 was called by the table and not checked on the DNA. TRBV21-1 is given as a pseudogene. The CDR3 runs to 16 residues. CDR3: CASVSSGSSSYNEQFF. The CDR3 DNA reads as TGTGCCAGCGTCTCTAGCGGATCGAGCTCCTACAATGAGCAGTTCTTC.

The rearrangement joins TRBV6-1 to TRBJ1-5; D is undetermined. CDR1 MNHNS and CDR2 SASEGT come from the germline V gene. This CDR3 region has 17 residues. V lost 2 bases and J lost 0, with 14 bases in between. CDR3 protein: CASSENPGDHSNQPQHF. As DNA, the CDR3 is TGTGCCAGCAGTGAAAACCCAGGCGATCATAGCAATCAGCCCCAGCATTTT.

This clone was detected only a few times. The V gene is TRBV2, the J gene TRBJ2-1; a possible D gene is TRBD2 (6 bases). In germline, CDR1 is SNHLY, CDR2 FYNNEI. This CDR3 has 10 residues. V lost 8 bases to trimming and J lost 10 bases, with 9 bases between them. The CDR3 DNA sequence: TGTGCCAGCCTTGGACTAGAGCAGTTCTTC. This sequence encodes CASLGLEQFF.

The V call is TRBV7-9, the J call TRBJ2-3; D call uncertain. The V and J ends lost 5 bases and 2 bases respectively, with 8 bases between them. CDR3 length: 13 residues. Germline V gene lookup returns CDR1 SEHNR and CDR2 FQNEAQ (reference sequence). The CDR3 here is CASSPESTDTQYF. The CDR3 DNA follows: TGTGCCAGCAGCCCCGAGTCCACAGATACGCAGTATTTT.

V is TRBV27 and J is TRBJ2-7; D is possibly TRBD2 (6 bases). This CDR3 comprises 15 residues. The germline CDR1 and CDR2 sequences are MNHEY and SMNVEV (reference sequence). With 1 base removed from V and 2 bases from J, the gap between germline ends came to 12 bases. The CDR3 bases are TGTGCCAGCAGTTTATACGGGGGAATGACCTACGAGCAGTACTTC. Translated, it gives CASSLYGGMTYEQYF.

The chain uses TRBV6-5 and TRBJ2-2, with D unclear. Germline values: CDR1 MNHEY, CDR2 SVGAGI. The CDR3 loop spans 15 amino acids. The V and J ends lost 5 bases and 1 base respectively, with 11 bases between them. Here the CDR3 DNA reads TGTGCCAGCAGTGCCGCGGTTGGGAACACCGGGGAGCTGTTTTTT. It translates to CASSAAVGNTGELFF.

This clone was seen once. The V call is TRBV15, the J call TRBJ2-7; 8 bases are a match to TRBD1. Germline-derived CDR1 and CDR2 are LNHNV and YYDKDF (reference sequence). CDR3 length equals 14 residues. After removal of 6 bases from V and 3 bases from J, the junction contained 7 bases not matched to a gene. In DNA, the CDR3 is TGTGCCACCAGTTGGCCGGACAGGGTCTACGAGCAGTACTTC. It translates to CATSWPDRVYEQYF.

The rearrangement joins TRBV15 to TRBJ2-7, with D possibly matching TRBD1 (7 bases). Trimming pared 1 base from V and 1 base from J, leaving 11 bases between. The CDR3 consists of 15 residues. The germline V gene encodes CDR1 LNHNV and CDR2 YYDKDF (reference sequence). CDR3 in DNA: TGTGCCACCAGCAGAGTCCAGGGGGGTTCCTACGAGCAGTACTTC. This encodes CATSRVQGGSYEQYF. Full variable domain (rest looked up from reference TRBV15 and TRBJ2-7): DAMVIQNPRYQVTQFGKPVTLSCSQTLNHNVMYWYQQKSSQAPKLLFHYYDKDFNNEADTPDNFQSRRPNTSFCFLDIRSPGLGDTAMYLCATSRVQGGSYEQYFGPGTRLTVT.

This chain connects TRBV7-3 to TRBJ2-1; 8 bases map to TRBD2. From germline, CDR1 is SGHTA and CDR2 FQGTGA. The CDR3 is 18 residues long. After removal of 5 bases from V and 0 bases from J, the junction contained 12 bases not matched to a gene. The CDR3 coding sequence is TGTGCCAGCAGCCCCCGTCGGGGGGGCAACAGCTCCTACAATGAGCAGTTCTTC. Protein sequence: CASSPRRGGNSSYNEQFF.

The chain combines TRBV2 with TRBJ2-7, with D perhaps TRBD2 (5 bases). The CDR3 has 14 residues. The V end lost 1 base, the J end lost 0 bases, and 7 bases lay between the germline ends. The germline V gene has CDR1 SNHLY and CDR2 FYNNEI. This chain's CDR3 is CASSEGGLSYEQYF. CDR3 DNA: TGTGCCAGCAGTGAAGGTGGACTCTCCTACGAGCAGTACTTC.

This chain connects TRBV5-1 to TRBJ2-3; 12 positions match TRBD2. Losses at the gene ends were 9 bases for V and 0 bases for J; bases not matched to a gene: 8. Germline CDR1 SGHRS, CDR2 YFSETQ. The CDR3 totals 16 residues. The CDR3 loop is CATLAGGPYSTDTQYF. CDR3 DNA sequence: TGCGCCACTCTAGCGGGAGGGCCGTATAGCACAGATACGCAGTATTTT.

V and J are TRBV18 and TRBJ1-1, with 7 bases lining up with TRBD1. This CDR3 comprises 12 residues. The germline V gene has CDR1 KGHSH and CDR2 LQKENI. The V segment lost 5 bases and the J segment 9 bases; nucleotides outside the gene matches: 6. CDR3 region: CASSTTGSQAFF. The CDR3 DNA reads as TGTGCCAGCTCAACGACAGGGTCTCAAGCTTTCTTT. Variable domain in full (rest from reference TRBV18 and TRBJ1-1): NAGVMQNPRHLVRRRGQEARLRCSPMKGHSHVYWYRQLPEEGLKFMVYLQKENIIDESGMPKERFSAEFPKEGPSILRIQQVVRGDSAAYFCASSTTGSQAFFGQGTRLTVV.

This clone has only a few counts. The chain has TRBV5-6 and TRBJ1-4, with D perhaps matching TRBD1 (6 bases). The CDR3 is made up of 18 amino acids. Germline lookup yields CDR1 SGHDT and CDR2 YYEEEE. Trimming shortened V by 4 bases and J by 4 bases, and 23 bases separated the two germline ends. The CDR3 is CASSLRPGTSPLNEKLFF. The CDR3 DNA sequence: TGTGCCAGCAGCCTACGTCCCGGGACATCGCCCCTTAATGAAAAACTGTTTTTT. Filled out from reference TRBV5-6 and TRBJ1-4, the complete variable domain reads DAGVTQSPTHLIKTRGQQVTLRCSPKSGHDTVSWYQQALGQGPQFIFQYYEEEERQRGNFPDRFSGHQFPNYSSELNVNALLLGDSALYLCASSLRPGTSPLNEKLFFGSGTQLSVL.

The CDR3 spells CASSSAKNIQYF. The CDR3 nucleotides read TGTGCCAGTAGCTCAGCCAAAAACATTCAGTACTTC. The genes are TRBV19 and TRBJ2-4; D is unresolved. V was cut by 6 bases and J by 0 bases, with 3 bases left in between. The CDR3 is 12 amino acids. Germline V gene data show CDR1 as LNHDA and CDR2 as SQIVND (reference sequence).

The J gene is TRBJ1-5, the V gene TRBV6-6; TRBD1 is a possible D gene (5 bases). CDR3 length: 15 residues. V lost 6 bases, J lost 1 base, and 13 bases lay in between. CDR1 is MNHNY, CDR2 SVGAGI, per germline (reference sequence). In DNA form, the CDR3 reads TGTGCCAGCAGGAGAGGAGGGGAGAGCAATCAGCCCCAGCATTTT. Translating gives CASRRGGESNQPQHF.

The chain uses TRBV2 and TRBJ2-7, with 9 bases aligning to TRBD2. The V and J ends lost 6 bases and 5 bases, in that order; junction bases with no gene match: 11. This CDR3 comprises 15 residues. Germline CDR1 reads SNHLY; CDR2 reads FYNNEI. The CDR3 region has the DNA TGTGCCAGCAGGCGGGTAGCGGGAGTCAGCGACGAGCAGTACTTC. This translates into CASRRVAGVSDEQYF.

This sequence joins TRBV18 and TRBJ1-1; D is perhaps TRBD1 (5 bases). The CDR3 is 15 residues long. V lost 3 bases, J lost 1 base, and 12 bases lay in between. Germline V gene lookup returns CDR1 KGHSH and CDR2 LQKENI. CDR3 bases: TGTGCCAGCTCACCCTCTCTTGGGGCGAACACTGAAGCTTTCTTT. Its protein product is CASSPSLGANTEAFF.